A single sample is the source of the 2 T cell receptor beta chains below, sequenced in a study of blood T cell repertoires in COVID-19. Clones were sequenced by immunoSEQ multiplex PCR, and TCRdb holds only the in-frame ones, with some missing. Among some 75,000 clones, 75% to 90% were seen once, and the ten largest hold 5.5% to 7%. Specimen: peripheral blood. These receptors were obtained from a man older than 75 with COVID-19, enrolled during active disease.

V is TRBV2 and J is TRBJ1-4, with TRBD1 matching over 8 bases. The CDR3 covers 14 residues. The germline V gene encodes CDR1 SNHLY and CDR2 FYNNEI. After removal of 5 bases from V and 5 bases from J, the junction contained 4 bases not matched to a gene. The CDR3 sequence: CASSTDRGNEKLFF. CDR3 coding DNA: TGTGCCAGCAGTACTGACAGGGGCAATGAAAAACTGTTTTTT.

This clone was observed a handful of times. This chain uses TRBV14 with TRBJ2-7, with D perhaps TRBD1 (6 bases). Trimming took off 2 bases at V and 11 bases at J, with 16 bases between the two ends. The CDR3 totals 13 residues. CDR1 and CDR2 (germline): SGHDN, FVKESK. The CDR3 nucleotides read TGTGCCAGCAGCCAACCGGGGCAGGGGCGAGAGTACTTC. Translation: CASSQPGQGREYF.